This TCR beta chain was obtained from a study of CD8+ T cells in alopecia areata. Study overall: Among treated patients, oral tofacitinib was administered at 5 to 10 mg twice daily. Study-wide results and limits: Resident alphabeta T cells of normal skin are also sequenced in scalp samples. Compared with normal scalp, lesional scalp had higher clonality and more expanded CD8+ clones.

Extracted RNA was reverse transcribed, and the resulting cDNA served as sequencing template. Using immunoSEQ multiplex PCR, the repertoire was profiled, and TCRdb retains in-frame clones only, with some absent. The data show fewer than 250,000 clones, with roughly 57% seen just once and around 0.46% held by the top ten. Sorting from PBMCs produced CD4+ and CD8+ T cells. With regard to this clone: Antigen: not known.

The CDR3 totals 13 residues. The V and J ends lost 9 bases and 6 bases, in that order; junction bases with no gene match: 9. The germline V gene has CDR1 MNHEY and CDR2 SVGAGI. Sequenced material: CD4+ T cells sorted from blood, taken at week 0. This sequence joins TRBV6-5 and TRBJ1-2; 8 nucleotides align to TRBD1. This receptor was identified in a human donor with alopecia areata. The CDR3 is CASSRDRKDGYTF. CDR3 DNA sequence: TGTGCCAGTTCTAGGGACAGGAAGGATGGCTACACCTTC.